Here is one T cell receptor (beta chain) with its context. Its antigen is unidentified. Germline V lookup: CDR1 SGHTA, CDR2 FQGNSA. J was trimmed by 7 bases and V by 5 bases; bases with no gene match: 12. The CDR3 sequence is 15 residues long. These data are taken from a study of cytomegalovirus exposure and HLA in healthy donors. Study results and limitations: A later analysis revealed that TCR association rates differed between HLA loci, peaking at DRB1 and bottoming out at HLA-C.

13 Jbeta primers and 60 Vbeta primers were used for the PCR. As originally analysed: There were tens of millions of unique TCR beta chains by a later count, and approximately 10 million of them were shared. Here immunoSEQ multiplex PCR was the method, and the copy in TCRdb shows in-frame clones only, minus some. Clone size and the V and J calls come from that table; the DNA yielded D and trimming. The sample's table shows 30,000 to 35,000 clones. The specimen was PBMCs. V and J are TRBV7-2 and TRBJ2-7; 9 bases agree with TRBD2. The clonotype comes from a woman in her 40s in good health and CMV-seropositive. In nucleotides, the CDR3 is TGTGCCAGCAGCCCAACTAGCGGGTCCCCGAGGGAGCAGTACTTC. Translation gives CASSPTSGSPREQYF.